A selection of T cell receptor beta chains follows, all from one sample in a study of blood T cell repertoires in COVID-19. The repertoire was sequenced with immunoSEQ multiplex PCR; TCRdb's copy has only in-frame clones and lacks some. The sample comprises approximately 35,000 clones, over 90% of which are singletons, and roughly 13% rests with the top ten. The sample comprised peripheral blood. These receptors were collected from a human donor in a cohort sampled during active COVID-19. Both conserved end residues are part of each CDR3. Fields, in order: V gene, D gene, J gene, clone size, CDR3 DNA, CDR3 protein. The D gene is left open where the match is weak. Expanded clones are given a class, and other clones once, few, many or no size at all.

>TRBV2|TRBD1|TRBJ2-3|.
TGTGCCAGCAGGGAACAGGGGATCGTGACAGATACGCAGTATTTT
CASREQGIVTDTQYF
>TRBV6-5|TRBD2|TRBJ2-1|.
TGTGCCAGCAGTTATGGGCGGGAGGGCAATGAGCAGTTCTTC
CASSYGREGNEQFF
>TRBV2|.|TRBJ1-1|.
TGTGCCAGCAGTGTTACAGGGAAAGCTTTCTTT
CASSVTGKAFF
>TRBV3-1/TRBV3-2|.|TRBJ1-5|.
TGTGCCAGCAGCCAATGGGTCTCTCGGGATCAGCCCCAGCATTTT
CASSQWVSRDQPQHF
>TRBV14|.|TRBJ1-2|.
TGTGCCAGCAGCCGGAATCACAGGGTTAACTATGGCTACACCTTC
CASSRNHRVNYGYTF
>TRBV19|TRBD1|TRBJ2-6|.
TGTGCCAGTAGACAGGGGCGCTCTGGGGCCAACGTCCTGACTTTC
CASRQGRSGANVLTF
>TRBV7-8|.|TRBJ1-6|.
TGTGCCAGCAGCTTAGACCGGGGGGCATCCTATTCACCCCTCCACTTT
CASSLDRGASYSPLHF
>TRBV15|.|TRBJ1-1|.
TGTGCCACCAGCAGAGGTGGGAGAAAGCTCACTGAAGCTTTCTTT
CATSRGGRKLTEAFF
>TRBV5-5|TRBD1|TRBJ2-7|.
TGTGCCAGCAGCTCACGATCGACAGGGCCCTACGAGCAGTACTTC
CASSSRSTGPYEQYF
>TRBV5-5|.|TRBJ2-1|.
TGTGCCAGCAGCCCCACCTTAGCGGTGAGTGCCATCGATGAGCAGTTCTTC
CASSPTLAVSAIDEQFF
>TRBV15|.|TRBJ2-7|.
TGTGCCACCAGCAGAGTGGGGGGAGCCTACGAGCAGTACTTC
CATSRVGGAYEQYF
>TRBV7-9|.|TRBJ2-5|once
TGTGCCAGCAGCCCGAGTCGGGAACAAGAGACCCAGTACTTC
CASSPSREQETQYF
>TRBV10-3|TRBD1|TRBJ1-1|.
TGTGCCATCAGCCCCGGGACAGGGGTGATGAACACTGAAGCTTTCTTT
CAISPGTGVMNTEAFF
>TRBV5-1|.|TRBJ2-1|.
TGCGCCAGCAGCTTTACTGGGAGCTCCTACAATGAGCAGTTCTTC
CASSFTGSSYNEQFF
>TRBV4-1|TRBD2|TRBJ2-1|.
TGCGCCAGCAGCCAAGATCCGCGTAGCGGGAGAGGAGGCAATGAGCAGTTCTTC
CASSQDPRSGRGGNEQFF
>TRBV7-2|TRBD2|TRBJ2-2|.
TGTGCCTCGAGGCTAGCGGGAGGTGGCACCGGGGAGCTGTTTTTT
CASRLAGGGTGELFF
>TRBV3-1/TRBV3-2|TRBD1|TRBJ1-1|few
TGTGGAAGCAGGGGGGGCACTGAAGCTTTCTTT
CGSRGGTEAFF
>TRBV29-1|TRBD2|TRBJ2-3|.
TGCAGCGCCCTGACTAGCGGGAGTGGTACGCAGTATTTT
CSALTSGSGTQYF
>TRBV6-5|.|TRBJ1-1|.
TGTGCCAGCAGTTACTCAGGGGCAAACACTGAAGCTTTCTTT
CASSYSGANTEAFF
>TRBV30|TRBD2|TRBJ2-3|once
TGTGCCTGGGGGGGACTAGCGGGGGCCACAGATACGCAGTATTTT
CAWGGLAGATDTQYF
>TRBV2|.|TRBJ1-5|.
TGTGCCAGCAGTGAAGACAGTCAGTATCAGCCCCAGCATTTT
CASSEDSQYQPQHF
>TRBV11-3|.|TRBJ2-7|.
TGTGCCAGCAGCTTACAGGGGTTCGACGAGCAGTACTTC
CASSLQGFDEQYF
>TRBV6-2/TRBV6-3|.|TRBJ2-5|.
TGTGCCAGCAGTTACGGGTTGGCTCGAGCGCAAGAGACCCAGTACTTC
CASSYGLARAQETQYF
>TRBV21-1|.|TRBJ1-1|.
TGTGCCAGCAGCAACAGGAGGCAGGGACAAAACACTGAAGCTTTCTTT
CASSNRRQGQNTEAFF
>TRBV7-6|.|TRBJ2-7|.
TGTGCCAGCAGCCCCCCTTCGGCGGCCTACGAGCAGTACTTC
CASSPPSAAYEQYF
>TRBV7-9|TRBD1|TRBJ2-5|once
TGTGCCAGCAGCTTACTAGGACAGGGGGGAGAGACCCAGTACTTC
CASSLLGQGGETQYF
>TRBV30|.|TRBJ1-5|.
TGTGCCTGGAGTCACAAGGGACTTTACAATCAGCCCCAGCATTTT
CAWSHKGLYNQPQHF